Given below is one T cell receptor beta chain in context. This clonotype was detected only a few times. Its antigen remains undetermined. The conserved phenylalanine or tryptophan normally closing the CDR3 is absent here, so this likely arose from a read error. To prepare the library, multiplex PCR was applied. The reads were generated on an Illumina HiSeq 4000. iRepertoire HTBI primers and Arm-PCR amplification of CDR3 regions were used to construct TCR beta libraries. Before sequencing, the PCR products underwent gel purification. As for how the authors treated the data: A total of 62 TRBV and 14 TRBJ segments were identified across samples and were used for gene usage analysis of CDR3 amino acid clonotypes. Filtered high-quality paired reads were merged into contigs using COPE and FqMerger. BLAST was used to align contigs to IMGT TRBV, TRBD and TRBJ reference genes, with CDR3 defined following IMGT. Any clonotype with a frequency above 0.1% was counted as a highly expanded clone. Repertoire diversity was measured by Shannon entropy, and V-J evenness by the Gini coefficient. A clonotype found in more than one individual was treated as public. The public sequencing data were trimmed at Q25 with fastp and processed into clonotypes with MiXCR by TCRdb, which kept only in-frame beta chains. Rows merge per CDR3 protein into single entries with the most common DNA and genes. It is TCRdb's table, rather than the study itself, that gives the V and J calls and clone size. Across this sample there are roughly 490,000 distinct CDR3 sequences, with approximately 23% seen only once. Around 12% of the sample is taken by the ten largest.

This record comes from a study of regulatory T cells in long-lasting Graves disease (dated by TCRdb to the early 2020s). For the wider study: Persistent Graves' disease was defined as persistently positive TSH receptor autoantibodies together with antithyroid drug treatment for over 5 years. Patients with persistent Graves' disease were compared with patients with newly diagnosed Graves' disease using TCR sequencing and RNA sequencing of peripheral blood. The study took place in China and was registered as a clinical trial. A total of about 35 samples underwent TCR sequencing, from roughly 13 patients with persistent Graves' disease and 20 or so patients with newly diagnosed Graves' disease. In the clinical cohort, patients with persistent Graves' disease had used antithyroid drugs for an average of about 10.3 years. The full study reports these points: The small sample size was acknowledged by the authors as a limitation that may reduce accuracy. The study examined only peripheral blood because the primary lesion, thyroid tissue, could not be accessed. More public clonotypes were shared among persistent patients (under 3,000) than among newly diagnosed patients (more than 900). Sequencing and analysis were limited to the TCR beta chain. Compared with newly diagnosed patients, persistent Graves' disease patients had lower TCR Shannon entropy and fewer highly expanded clones, which suggests clonal expansion. Persistent disease showed preferential use of TRBV28, TRBJ1-2 and TRBJ2-5, whereas newly diagnosed disease favored TRBV20-1 and TRBJ2-1.

Per the publication, the time point label means: persistent/refractory GD, antithyroid drugs over 5 years with positive TRAb. For both TCR sequencing and RNA sequencing, RNA was extracted from PBMCs using TRIzol. The diagnosis of Graves' disease followed American Thyroid Association guidelines. Patients for the study were recruited at an endocrinology department in Xi'an, China. Each patient gave approximately 10 milliliters of peripheral blood, collected in an EDTA anticoagulant tube. Ficoll Paque Plus density gradient separation was used to isolate PBMCs, and no further T cell sorting was performed. An Agilent 2100 Bioanalyzer and agarose gel were used to assess RNA quality, and a NanoDrop 2000 was used to measure RNA concentration. A total of 12 residues make up the CDR3, ends included. The read is trimmed to its CDR3 DNA, 36 bases read in frame from base 1. CDR1 and CDR2 were assigned from the germline V gene as SQVTM and ANQGSEA. Trimming removed 7 bases from V and 2 bases from J; the gene matches leave 5 bases unexplained.

Sample: peripheral blood mononuclear cells (PBMCs), taken when the disease was refractory, from a patient treated with antithyroid drugs. The chain uses TRBV29-1 and TRBJ2-7, with 7 bases matching TRBD1. The receptor was derived from a female donor with Graves disease. The bases are TGCAGCGCTAGGGACAGCCCCTACGAGCAGTACCTC. Its amino acids are CSARDSPYEQYL.